These 25 T cell receptor beta chains came from one sample sequenced in a study of blood T cell repertoires in COVID-19. Some clones are missing from TCRdb's copy, which holds only in-frame ones; the method was immunoSEQ multiplex PCR. The table includes about 50,000 clones, 85% to 95% detected once. Sequencing was done on a sample of peripheral blood. The receptor source for this set is a human donor in a cohort sampled during active COVID-19.

This chain links TRBV6-2 or TRBV6-3 with TRBJ2-1, with 9 nucleotides matching TRBD1. The CDR3 loop spans 17 amino acids. Germline trimming cut 3 bases from V and 4 bases from J; bases unmatched to any gene: 10. Germline V lookup: CDR1 MNHEY, CDR2 SVGEGT. In DNA form, the CDR3 reads TGTGCCAGCAGTTATATTACAGGGGGCTGGAATTACAATGAGCAGTTCTTC. This sequence encodes CASSYITGGWNYNEQFF.

The V and J genes are TRBV4-2 and TRBJ2-2; a possible D gene is TRBD2 (5 bases). V was clipped by 2 bases and J by 7 bases, with 11 bases between them. Germline CDR1 and CDR2: LGHNA and YNFKEQ. This CDR3 is 14 amino acids long. CDR3: CASSQMSGGGELFF. The CDR3 DNA reads as TGTGCCAGCAGCCAAATGTCAGGAGGCGGGGAGCTGTTTTTT.

The J gene is TRBJ1-5, the V gene TRBV2, with 7 positions matching TRBD1. CDR3 length: 15 residues. V gave up 8 bases and J gave up 6 bases; unmatched junction bases: 13. Germline V CDR1 and CDR2: SNHLY, FYNNEI. CDR3 residues: CASGMTGNGGQPQHF. The CDR3, as DNA: TGTGCCAGCGGGATGACAGGGAATGGAGGTCAGCCCCAGCATTTT.

The chain uses TRBV28 and TRBJ1-1, with D possibly being TRBD1 (6 bases). V lost 2 bases to trimming and J lost 1 base, with 17 bases between them. CDR1 MDHEN and CDR2 SYDVKM come from the germline V gene. This CDR3 has 17 amino acids. The CDR3 DNA reads TGTGCCAGCAGTTTAAGGTCCTGGACAGTGAGGAACACTGAAGCTTTCTTT. Its translation is CASSLRSWTVRNTEAFF.

The rearrangement joins TRBV7-9 to TRBJ2-5; 7 nucleotides align to TRBD1. The CDR3 has 15 amino acids. Germline trimming cut 5 bases from V and 8 bases from J; bases unmatched to any gene: 14. Germline CDR1 is SEHNR and CDR2 is FQNEAQ (reference sequence). The CDR3 DNA is TGTGCCAGCAGCCCGACGGGACAGTTGGGGCAAACCCAGTACTTC. Protein: CASSPTGQLGQTQYF.

V gene TRBV7-2 combines with J gene TRBJ1-2; 8 bases align to TRBD1. This CDR3 has 14 amino acids. With V trimmed by 5 bases and J by 4 bases, 6 bases remained unmatched. In germline, CDR1 is SGHTA, CDR2 FQGNSA. CDR3 in DNA: TGTGCCAGCAGCCCCGGACAGGGTACCTATGGCTACACCTTC. It encodes CASSPGQGTYGYTF.

This clone was recorded only once. The chain recombines TRBV21-1 with TRBJ1-1; TRBD1, as called in the table, went unchecked against the DNA. TRBV21-1 is reported as a pseudogene. The CDR3 is made up of 17 amino acids. Here the CDR3 DNA reads TGTGCCAGCGGTCAGGTGGGTCGAGTGGATACGGACACTGAAGCTTTCTTT. This encodes CASGQVGRVDTDTEAFF.

This clone was recorded once. The chain carries TRBV18 and TRBJ2-3; TRBD2 matches at 10 bases. J gave up 1 base and V 2 bases, and 9 bases lay outside the gene matches. This CDR3 region has 18 residues. CDR1 is KGHSH and CDR2 is LQKENI in the germline V gene. The CDR3 spells CASSPITSGEAGTDTQYF. The CDR3 DNA reads as TGTGCCAGCTCACCAATCACTAGCGGGGAGGCGGGCACAGATACGCAGTATTTT.

This clone occurred a few times. This rearrangement joins TRBV28 to TRBJ1-3; D gene unclear. Trimming pared 3 bases from V and 3 bases from J, leaving 3 bases between. The germline CDR1 and CDR2 sequences are MDHEN and SYDVKM. The CDR3 sequence is 12 residues long. In DNA form, the CDR3 reads TGTGCCAGCAGTTTCTTTGGAAACACCATATATTTT. Amino acid sequence: CASSFFGNTIYF.

The V call is TRBV4-1, the J call TRBJ1-2; D might be TRBD1 (5 bases). The CDR3 extends over 15 amino acids. Germline loops: CDR1 MGHRA, CDR2 YSYEKL. Trimming pared 1 base from V and 2 bases from J, leaving 11 bases between. The CDR3 DNA reads as TGCGCCAGCAGCCAAGTCGCGGGGGTAAACTATGGCTACACCTTC. Translating it yields CASSQVAGVNYGYTF.

The V and J genes are TRBV27 and TRBJ1-6; D uncertain. Germline V gives CDR1 MNHEY, CDR2 SMNVEV (reference sequence). V was shortened by 3 bases and J by 7 bases, with 10 bases between the two germline ends. This CDR3 spans 14 amino acids. The CDR3 sequence is CASSFIHQNSPLHF. The CDR3 region has the DNA TGTGCCAGCAGTTTCATACATCAAAATTCACCCCTCCACTTT.

The rearrangement uses TRBV6-2 or TRBV6-3 and TRBJ2-1; 7 nucleotides match TRBD1. There are 14 residues in the CDR3. The J segment lost 8 bases and the V segment lost 2 bases, leaving 6 bases of the junction unmatched. The germline CDR1 and CDR2 sequences are MNHEY and SVGEGT. CDR3 sequence reads: CASSYRDRWDEQFF. The CDR3 DNA sequence: TGTGCCAGCAGTTACAGGGACAGATGGGATGAGCAGTTCTTC.

The chain combines TRBV7-9 with TRBJ2-4; 8 bases are shared with TRBD2. The CDR3 runs to 15 residues. Per the germline V gene, CDR1 is SEHNR and CDR2 is FQNEAQ (reference sequence). J lost 7 bases, V lost 0 bases, and 5 bases had no gene match. CDR3 DNA: TGTGCCAGCAGCTTAGCTTCGGGGGGGCGGAACATTCAGTACTTC. It encodes CASSLASGGRNIQYF. The full variable domain, its missing parts supplied by reference TRBV7-9 and TRBJ2-4, is DTGVSQNPRHKITKRGQNVTFRCDPISEHNRLYWYRQTLGQGPEFLTYFQNEAQLEKSRLLSDRFSAERPKGSFSTLEIQRTEQGDSAMYLCASSLASGGRNIQYFGAGTRLSVL.

The rearrangement uses TRBV30 and TRBJ1-1; D unresolved. The CDR3 loop spans 11 amino acids. Between the trimmed V and J ends, which lost 2 bases and 6 bases, there was a span of 7 bases. CDR1 and CDR2 from the germline V gene are GTSNPN and SVGIG (reference sequence). The CDR3 reads CAWSMRAEAFF. CDR3 nucleotide sequence: TGTGCCTGGAGTATGCGAGCTGAAGCTTTCTTT.

The CDR3 bases are TGTGCCTGGAGGGCCAGGACAGGGACAAATTCACCCCTCCACTTT. It specifies CAWRARTGTNSPLHF. V is TRBV30 and J is TRBJ1-6; 8 bases map to TRBD1. CDR3 size: 15 residues. CDR1 and CDR2 from the germline V gene are GTSNPN and SVGIG (reference sequence). V was pared by 3 bases and J by 7 bases, with 8 bases of the junction left unmatched.

This clone was detected only once. This chain connects TRBV24-1 to TRBJ2-3; 13 bases agree with TRBD2. J lost 3 bases, V lost 2 bases, and 7 bases had no gene match. Germline CDR1 and CDR2: KGHDR and SFDVKD. CDR3 length equals 18 residues. CDR3 in DNA: TGTGCCACCAGTGATTCGACTAGCGGGGGGCTGATGACAGATACGCAGTATTTT. As protein: CATSDSTSGGLMTDTQYF.

The chain employs TRBV30 and TRBJ1-1; 7 bases align to TRBD1. The V and J ends lost 2 bases and 5 bases, in that order; junction bases with no gene match: 8. Germline CDR1 reads GTSNPN; CDR2 reads SVGIG (reference sequence). The CDR3 sequence is 14 residues long. DNA of the CDR3: TGTGCCTGGAGTACGACAGGGCAATGGACTGAAGCTTTCTTT. This encodes CAWSTTGQWTEAFF.

This chain links TRBV29-1 with TRBJ2-5; unclear D gene. The CDR3 is made up of 11 amino acids. V was clipped by 4 bases and J by 2 bases, with 5 bases between them. Germline CDR1 SQVTM, CDR2 ANQGSEA. CDR3 amino acids: CSVARQETQYF. In DNA, the CDR3 is TGCAGCGTTGCCCGGCAAGAGACCCAGTACTTC.

This clone was found a few times. The rearrangement joins TRBV6-2 or TRBV6-3 to TRBJ2-7; D gene unclear. V was cut by 6 bases and J by 5 bases, with 20 bases left in between. The CDR3 totals 15 residues. The germline V gene encodes CDR1 MNHEY and CDR2 SVGEGT. In DNA, the CDR3 is TGTGCCAGCAGCGTAATTTATGTCAGGATCCACGAGCAGTACTTC. Amino acids: CASSVIYVRIHEQYF.

The rearrangement links TRBV7-2 to TRBJ2-5; 14 nucleotides agree with TRBD2. J gave up 7 bases and V 5 bases, and 12 bases lay outside the gene matches. This CDR3 contains 17 residues. CDR1 SGHTA and CDR2 FQGNSA come from the germline V gene. DNA of the CDR3: TGTGCCAGCAGCCCGGGGACTAGCGGGGGCCGTTTTGGGACCCAGTACTTC. Its translation: CASSPGTSGGRFGTQYF. The full variable domain, in which reference TRBV7-2 and TRBJ2-5 provide the parts outside the CDR3, is GAGVSQSPSNKVTEKGKDVELRCDPISGHTALYWYRQSLGQGLEFLIYFQGNSAPDKSGLPSDRFSAERTGGSVSTLTIQRTQQEDSAVYLCASSPGTSGGRFGTQYFGPGTRLLVL.

The chain recombines TRBV6-2 or TRBV6-3 with TRBJ1-6; D is perhaps TRBD1 (5 bases). V was clipped by 2 bases and J by 14 bases, with 13 bases between them. This CDR3 has 13 amino acids. The germline V gene encodes CDR1 MNHEY and CDR2 SVGEGT. The CDR3 loop is CASSYAHRGTLHF. In nucleotides, the CDR3 is TGTGCCAGCAGTTACGCCCACCGGGGGACCCTCCACTTT.

This chain connects TRBV7-2 to TRBJ1-5; D not certain. The length of the CDR3 is 15 residues. Germline V gene lookup returns CDR1 SGHTA and CDR2 FQGNSA. The V end lost 3 bases, the J end lost 6 bases, and 15 bases lay between the germline ends. The CDR3 nucleotides are TGTGCCAGCAGCTTTGGTACGGGGATGTTTCAGCCCCAGCATTTT. Protein product: CASSFGTGMFQPQHF.

A few counts support this clone. The chain uses TRBV30 and TRBJ2-7; 9 bases are a match to TRBD1. This CDR3 comprises 14 residues. V gave up 2 bases and J gave up 2 bases; unmatched junction bases: 4. In germline, CDR1 is GTSNPN, CDR2 SVGIG (reference sequence). The CDR3 coding sequence is TGTGCCTGGAGTTTACGGACAGGGGCCTACGAGCAGTACTTC. Its protein is CAWSLRTGAYEQYF.

The chain carries TRBV19 and TRBJ1-3; D unclear. The V gene lost 9 bases and the J gene lost 2 bases, with 20 bases spanning the gap. Germline V gene sequence: CDR1 LNHDA, CDR2 SQIVND (reference sequence). This CDR3 contains 16 residues. CDR3 loop: CASTDVGGYTGNTIYF. The DNA of the CDR3 is TGTGCCAGCACGGATGTGGGAGGGTATACTGGAAACACCATATATTTT.

The V gene is TRBV11-3, the J gene TRBJ2-1; tentative D call: TRBD1 (6 bases). Germline values: CDR1 SGHNT, CDR2 YENEEA. The CDR3 covers 15 residues. V was pared by 1 base and J by 8 bases, with 15 bases between. The CDR3 DNA follows: TGTGCCAGCAGCTTAGGGGGGACATTGGGTGATGAGCAGTTCTTC. Amino acid sequence: CASSLGGTLGDEQFF.